Sequencing of this T cell receptor (beta chain) was carried out in a study of CD8+ T cells in alopecia areata. Whole-study results and caveats: One nonresponder leaves baseline CD8+ expansion's link to response uncertain.

As regards this clone: What it binds is unknown.

Isolated RNA was reverse transcribed into cDNA used as the sequencing template. TCRdb's copy holds only in-frame clones and misses some; the assay was immunoSEQ multiplex PCR. The sample yields 170,000 or so clones, roughly 50% seen once. Indicated treatment: oral pan-JAK inhibitor, 5-10 mg twice daily. The CDR3 covers 14 residues. CDR1 and CDR2 from the germline V gene are SGHRS and YFSETQ. Trimming left V 8 bases short and J 3 bases short, with 12 bases between. The sequence came from a human donor with alopecia areata. The input for sequencing was CD8+ T cells sorted from blood, taken at week 24, from a patient treated with tofacitinib. This chain connects TRBV5-1 to TRBJ2-6, with D maybe TRBD1 (5 bases). CDR3 DNA: TGCGCCAGACCAGGGCGTGGTGGGGCCAACGTCCTGACTTTC. It translates to CARPGRGGANVLTF. The full variable domain, completed using reference TRBV5-1 and TRBJ2-6, is KAGVTQTPRYLIKTRGQQVTLSCSPISGHRSVSWYQQTPGQGLQFLFEYFSETQRNKGNFPGRFSGRQFSNSRSEMNVSTLELGDSALYLCARPGRGGANVLTFGAGSRLTVL.